This entry lists 29 T cell receptor beta chains sequenced from one sample in a study of patients and donors after allogeneic stem cell transplantation. TCRdb independently ran MiXCR on the RT-PCR reads; one entry per CDR3 protein. This sample has 200,000 to 250,000 distinct CDR3 sequences, with 14% found just once. The sample was blood, either unsorted or a sorted T cell fraction (not recorded which). The source of these receptors is a human donor who was either an allogeneic HSCT recipient or a stem cell or donor lymphocyte infusion donor (not recorded which). It is not recorded whose cells these are; they may come from a transplant donor.

This clonotype was counted a few times. The chain is built from TRBV2 and TRBJ1-3; D may be TRBD1 (6 bases). CDR1 is SNHLY, CDR2 FYNNEI, per germline. Trimming left V 11 bases short and J 4 bases short, with 15 bases between. This CDR3 spans 13 amino acids. In DNA, the CDR3 is TGTGCCGCTGGGGGGGCGCGGGGAAACACCATATATTTT. It specifies CAAGGARGNTIYF.

This clonotype was seen at least ten times. The chain recombines TRBV7-2 with TRBJ2-5; TRBD2 aligns across 10 bases. The CDR3 is 15 residues long. V was pared by 5 bases and J by 5 bases, with 8 bases of the junction left unmatched. Germline loops: CDR1 SGHTA, CDR2 FQGNSA. The CDR3 sequence is CASSPGLAHRETQYF. The CDR3 nucleotides read TGTGCCAGCAGCCCGGGACTAGCGCATAGGGAGACCCAGTACTTC.

This clonotype was recorded many times. The chain employs TRBV13 and TRBJ2-3, with 7 bases aligning to TRBD2. This CDR3 is 16 amino acids long. CDR1 PRHDT and CDR2 FYEKMQ come from the germline V gene (reference sequence). V was clipped by 7 bases and J by 2 bases; unmatched bases: 12. In nucleotides, the CDR3 is TGTGCCAGCACCGAAAAAGCGGGGCCTCTCACAGATACGCAGTATTTT. This gives the protein CASTEKAGPLTDTQYF.

This clonotype turned up a few times. The chain employs TRBV9 and TRBJ2-7, with TRBD2 matching over 7 bases. J was trimmed by 6 bases and V by 4 bases; bases with no gene match: 7. Per the germline V gene, CDR1 is SGDLS and CDR2 is YYNGEE. This CDR3 contains 13 residues. For the CDR3, the DNA is TGTGCCAGCAGCCGGGGCAGGGAGGGCGAGCAGTACTTC. This encodes CASSRGREGEQYF.

The chain employs TRBV3-1 and TRBJ1-1; D not certain. The V and J ends lost 4 bases and 1 base respectively, with 13 bases between them. Germline assignment: CDR1 LGHDT and CDR2 YNNKEL (reference sequence). The CDR3 is 15 amino acids. The DNA of the CDR3 is TGTGCCAGCAGCCTCGGCGGGTGGGAGAACACTGAAGCTTTCTTT. It is translated as CASSLGGWENTEAFF.

This chain uses TRBV9 with TRBJ1-2; weak D call: TRBD1 (6 bases). The CDR3 spans 14 residues. Trimming removed 4 bases at V and 4 bases at J, with 14 bases between. From germline, CDR1 is SGDLS and CDR2 YYNGEE. The CDR3 region is CASSQRDTSYGYTF. DNA for the CDR3: TGTGCCAGCAGCCAAAGGGACACCTCCTATGGCTACACCTTC.

Only a few counts were recorded for this clonotype. Relative to the germline gene, one junction end is altered; a read error may explain this. The chain recombines TRBV7-7 with TRBJ2-5; D is unresolved. The CDR3 has 14 amino acids. Per the germline V gene, CDR1 is SSHAT and CDR2 is FNYEAQ (reference sequence). The CDR3 DNA reads TGTGCTAGCAGCTTAGGCACAGAACAAGAGACCCAGTACTTC. Translated, it gives CASSLGTEQETQYF.

This clonotype was picked up a small number of times. The chain couples TRBV5-6 to TRBJ1-1; 8 bases map to TRBD1. V dropped 4 bases and J dropped 3; count of bases not matched to a gene: 5. The V gene's germline CDR1 is SGHDT and CDR2 YYEEEE. The CDR3 runs to 14 residues. CDR3 residues: CASSPRTGYTEAFF. The CDR3 region has the DNA TGTGCCAGCAGCCCTCGGACAGGGTACACTGAAGCTTTCTTT.

The CDR3 nucleotides are TGTGCCACCAGCAGAGGAGGCTCAAGATACGAGCAGTACTTC. The encoded protein is CATSRGGSRYEQYF. The V call is TRBV15, the J call TRBJ2-7, with no clear D. V shed 1 base and J shed 4 bases, with 11 bases lying between them. The CDR3 is 14 amino acids. Germline V gene data show CDR1 as LNHNV and CDR2 as YYDKDF (reference sequence).

The chain employs TRBV20-1 and TRBJ2-5; TRBD2 matches 7 bases. Per the germline V gene, CDR1 is DFQATT and CDR2 is SNEGSKA (reference sequence). V lost 0 bases to trimming and J lost 2 bases; unmatched junction nucleotides: 6. The CDR3 has 15 amino acids. In DNA form, the CDR3 reads TGCAGTGCTAGAGATCCCGCGGGAGTGCAAGAGACCCAGTACTTC. The encoded protein is CSARDPAGVQETQYF.

The sample holds many counts of this clonotype. The chain joins TRBV10-3 to TRBJ1-1; D remains unclear. With 3 bases removed from V and 1 base from J, the gap between germline ends came to 9 bases. The germline V gene has CDR1 ENHRY and CDR2 SYGVKD. CDR3 length equals 14 residues. CDR3 sequence reads: CAISELQRNTEAFF. The CDR3 DNA is TGTGCCATCAGTGAACTACAGAGGAACACTGAAGCTTTCTTT.

This clonotype showed up many times. The rearrangement links TRBV12-3 or TRBV12-4 to TRBJ2-2; either TRBD1 or TRBD2 may supply D (6 bases each). Between the trimmed V and J ends, which lost 6 bases and 3 bases, there was a span of 20 bases. This CDR3 contains 17 residues. CDR3 sequence: CASSPPRGGRHTGELFF. Here the CDR3 DNA reads TGTGCCAGCAGCCCACCCAGGGGAGGTCGTCACACCGGGGAGCTGTTTTTT.

The table lists this clonotype with a few counts. V gene TRBV5-1 combines with J gene TRBJ1-1; TRBD1 might be the D (6 bases). Germline CDR1 SGHRS, CDR2 YFSETQ. This CDR3 spans 15 amino acids. V lost 0 bases to trimming and J lost 3 bases, with 12 bases between them. The CDR3 bases are TGCGCCAGCAGCTTGGCCCGGGGGGCGGACACTGAAGCTTTCTTT. This codes for CASSLARGADTEAFF.

This clonotype has more than one count but fewer than ten. The rearrangement uses TRBV5-4 and TRBJ1-1, with TRBD1 matching over 10 bases. CDR3 length: 15 amino acids. V was pared by 6 bases and J by 1 base, with 6 bases of the junction left unmatched. Germline V gene lookup returns CDR1 SGHNT and CDR2 YYREEE (reference sequence). DNA for the CDR3: TGTGCCAGCAAGTCGGGACAGGGGTGGAACACTGAAGCTTTCTTT. It specifies CASKSGQGWNTEAFF.

This clonotype occurred a few times. V and J are TRBV5-1 and TRBJ2-7, with D possibly TRBD2 on 6 matching bases. Trimming left V 0 bases short and J 2 bases short, with 18 bases between. Germline values: CDR1 SGHRS, CDR2 YFSETQ. This CDR3 comprises 17 residues. CDR3 bases: TGCGCCAGCAGCTTGGGAGGCCCCGGGCTAGCGACCTACGAGCAGTACTTC. Protein product: CASSLGGPGLATYEQYF.

In its sample, this clonotype was seen a few times. For the CDR3, the DNA is TGTGCCAGCAATCGACAGGGCGGAAAACTGTTTTTT. Translation: CASNRQGGKLFF. This chain connects TRBV2 to TRBJ1-4, with TRBD1 identical over 7 bases. The CDR3 covers 12 residues. Germline trimming cut 7 bases from V and 10 bases from J; bases unmatched to any gene: 6. The germline CDR1 and CDR2 sequences are SNHLY and FYNNEI.

This clonotype was observed a few times. The rearrangement links TRBV18 to TRBJ1-3, with 10 nucleotides matching TRBD1. The CDR3 sequence is 17 residues long. The V gene's germline CDR1 is KGHSH and CDR2 LQKENI. The trim removed 5 bases at V and 0 bases at J, leaving 7 bases unmatched. CDR3 loop: CASSDDRGLISGNTIYF. The CDR3 region has the DNA TGTGCCAGCTCAGACGACAGGGGGCTCATCTCTGGAAACACCATATATTTT.

Only a few counts were recorded for this clonotype. The chain combines TRBV12-3 or TRBV12-4 with TRBJ2-1; D may be TRBD2 (6 bases). V lost 1 base to trimming and J lost 6 bases, with 16 bases between them. The CDR3 runs to 16 residues. CDR3 amino acids: CASSLVGLSPLNEQFF. In nucleotides, the CDR3 is TGTGCCAGCAGTTTAGTAGGACTATCGCCCCTCAATGAGCAGTTCTTC.

Only a few counts were recorded for this clonotype. Because the CDR3's place on the DNA is in doubt, the DNA is left out and the CDR3 is given as listed by TCRdb. This rearrangement joins TRBV20-1 to TRBJ2-2; TRBD2, the D gene given by the table, was not confirmed from the DNA. Germline values: CDR1 DFQATT, CDR2 SNEGSKA (reference sequence). The CDR3 spans 18 amino acids, including both terminal residues. The chain's CDR3 is CSAVPGLAGVRTPGSCFF.

There are many counts of this clonotype. The CDR3 nucleotides read TGTGCCAGCAGGGGACAGGGAGGATATGGCTACACCTTC. Translating it yields CASRGQGGYGYTF. The chain links TRBV6-1 to TRBJ1-2, with 9 bases matching TRBD1. There are 13 residues in the CDR3. Germline trimming cut 6 bases from V and 5 bases from J; bases unmatched to any gene: 4. Germline assignment: CDR1 MNHNS and CDR2 SASEGT.

V is TRBV2 and J is TRBJ2-7; 9 bases match TRBD1. This CDR3 spans 12 amino acids. V was pared by 7 bases and J by 12 bases, with 10 bases of the junction left unmatched. CDR1 and CDR2 (germline): SNHLY, FYNNEI. This chain's CDR3 is CASKPGTGYLYF. The CDR3 DNA is TGTGCCAGCAAGCCCGGGACAGGGTACCTGTACTTC.

The rearrangement joins TRBV30 to TRBJ2-5; D remains ambiguous. Germline loops: CDR1 GTSNPN, CDR2 SVGIG (reference sequence). The CDR3 runs 12 residues. Trimming removed 4 bases from V and 0 bases from J, with 6 bases in between. The CDR3 DNA follows: TGTGCCTGGAAGGCTAACCAAGAGACCCAGTACTTC. Translation: CAWKANQETQYF.

This clonotype turned up a few times. The chain is built from TRBV30 and TRBJ1-2, with D perhaps TRBD1 (6 bases). Trimming shortened V by 2 bases and J by 3 bases, and 10 bases separated the two germline ends. The CDR3 sequence is 13 residues long. Germline-derived CDR1 and CDR2 are GTSNPN and SVGIG (reference sequence). In DNA, the CDR3 is TGTGCCTGGAGTCCAGGGGATTACTATGGCTACACCTTC. It translates to CAWSPGDYYGYTF.

This chain joins TRBV28 and TRBJ1-1, with TRBD1 identical over 7 bases. Germline V CDR1 and CDR2: MDHEN, SYDVKM. The CDR3 has 15 amino acids. Trimming cost V 7 bases and J 0 bases; bases outside gene matches: 8. The CDR3 sequence is CASIPMDRMNTEAFF. CDR3 bases: TGTGCCAGCATACCCATGGACAGGATGAACACTGAAGCTTTCTTT.

The chain couples TRBV20-1 to TRBJ1-1; D is possibly TRBD1 (5 bases). Germline V gene sequence: CDR1 DFQATT, CDR2 SNEGSKA (reference sequence). The CDR3 has 11 amino acids. V gave up 5 bases and J gave up 9 bases, with 13 bases separating them. DNA of the CDR3: TGCAGTGCTTCGGAACAGGAAAAAGCTTTCTTT. Amino acids: CSASEQEKAFF.

This clonotype was seen at least ten times. The chain recombines TRBV5-6 with TRBJ1-5, with 7 bases identical to TRBD1. V was pared by 3 bases and J by 8 bases, with 8 bases of the junction left unmatched. The CDR3 is 14 amino acids. Germline CDR1 reads SGHDT; CDR2 reads YYEEEE. Here the CDR3 reads CASSSGRGQKPQHF. The CDR3 nucleotides are TGTGCCAGCAGCTCGGGACGGGGACAGAAGCCCCAGCATTTT.

This chain connects TRBV12-3 or TRBV12-4 to TRBJ1-1, with D maybe TRBD1 (5 bases). This CDR3 region has 14 residues. Trimming shortened V by 0 bases and J by 8 bases, and 13 bases separated the two germline ends. In DNA form, the CDR3 reads TGTGCCAGCAGTTTAGCGCGGCTGGGGGGGGAAGCTTTCTTT. Translation gives CASSLARLGGEAFF.

The J gene is TRBJ2-5, the V gene TRBV19; 8 bases map to TRBD2. Losses at the gene ends were 10 bases for V and 4 bases for J; bases not matched to a gene: 17. CDR1 and CDR2 from the germline V gene are LNHDA and SQIVND (reference sequence). This CDR3 comprises 16 residues. The CDR3 region is CATARRGASRPETQYF. In nucleotides, the CDR3 is TGTGCCACCGCCCGGCGGGGGGCGTCCCGGCCAGAGACCCAGTACTTC.

Ten or more counts support this clonotype. The chain uses TRBV20-1 and TRBJ1-1, with D hard to call. Germline V gene sequence: CDR1 DFQATT, CDR2 SNEGSKA (reference sequence). CDR3 length: 11 residues. V shed 1 base and J shed 5 bases, with 5 bases lying between them. CDR3 nucleotide sequence: TGCAGTGCTAGAGGGAGTACTGAAGCTTTCTTT. Translating gives CSARGSTEAFF.